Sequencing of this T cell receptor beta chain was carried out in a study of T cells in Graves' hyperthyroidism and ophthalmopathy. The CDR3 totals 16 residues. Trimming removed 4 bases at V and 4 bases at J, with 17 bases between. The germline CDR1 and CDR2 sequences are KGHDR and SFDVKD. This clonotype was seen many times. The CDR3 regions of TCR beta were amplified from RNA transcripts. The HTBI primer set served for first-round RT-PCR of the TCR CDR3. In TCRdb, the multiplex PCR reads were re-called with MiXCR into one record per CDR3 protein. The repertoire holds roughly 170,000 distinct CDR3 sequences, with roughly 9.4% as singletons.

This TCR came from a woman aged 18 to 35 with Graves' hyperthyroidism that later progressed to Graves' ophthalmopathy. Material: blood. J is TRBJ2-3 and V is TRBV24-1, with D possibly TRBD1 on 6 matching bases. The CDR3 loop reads CATSETTGFGSDTQYF. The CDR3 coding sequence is TGTGCCACCAGTGAAACCACAGGGTTCGGTTCAGATACGCAGTATTTT.